These 21 T cell receptor beta chains came from one sample sequenced in a study of T cell responses to AZD1222 COVID-19 vaccine. Produced via immunoSEQ multiplex PCR; TCRdb's table is partial and in-frame only. The sample records 150,000 to 200,000 clones, roughly 92% being singletons. Sequenced material: peripheral blood, taken on day 0 of AZD1222 vaccination. These receptors were obtained from an adult in good health.

This chain connects TRBV19 to TRBJ1-1; 8 positions match TRBD1. This CDR3 has 16 residues. Germline CDR1 is LNHDA and CDR2 is SQIVND (reference sequence). V was clipped by 7 bases and J by 3 bases; unmatched bases: 13. The CDR3 nucleotides read TGTGCCAGTACCATTCGAACCGGGACAGGTTACACTGAAGCTTTCTTT. It encodes CASTIRTGTGYTEAFF.

This sequence joins TRBV7-8 and TRBJ2-1; D is possibly TRBD1 or TRBD2 (7 bases each). The length of the CDR3 is 16 residues. CDR1 and CDR2 from the germline V gene are SGHVS and FQNEAQ. V was clipped by 1 base and J by 6 bases, with 16 bases between them. CDR3 region: CASSLVGQGGRNEQFF. Written as DNA, the CDR3 is TGTGCCAGCAGCTTAGTGGGGCAGGGGGGGCGCAATGAGCAGTTCTTC. The full variable domain, with the rest looked up from reference TRBV7-8 and TRBJ2-1, is GAGVSQSPRYKVAKRGQDVALRCDPISGHVSLFWYQQALGQGPEFLTYFQNEAQLDKSGLPSDRFFAERPEGSVSTLKIQRTQQEDSAVYLCASSLVGQGGRNEQFFGPGTRLTVL.

The chain uses TRBV10-3 and TRBJ2-7; 9 nucleotides align to TRBD1. The CDR3 has 13 amino acids. Germline-derived CDR1 and CDR2 are ENHRY and SYGVKD. Trimming took 5 bases from V and 4 from J; bases not matched to a gene: 3. The CDR3 DNA follows: TGTGCCATCAGTCCAGGGACAGGGTACGAGCAGTACTTC. Protein sequence: CAISPGTGYEQYF.

The chain carries TRBV12-5 and TRBJ1-2; weak D call: TRBD1 (5 bases). CDR3 length: 13 residues. V was shortened by 8 bases and J by 4 bases, with 14 bases between the two germline ends. The germline V gene encodes CDR1 LGHNT and CDR2 FRNRAP. The CDR3 loop reads CASSRGPFYGYTF. CDR3 nucleotide sequence: TGTGCTAGTTCACGGGGACCCTTCTATGGCTACACCTTC.

A note on this clone: Likely a read error: the CDR3 ends without its conserved phenylalanine or tryptophan. No DNA is shown, since the ends of the CDR3 on it are uncertain; the CDR3 is the one TCRdb lists. The V and J genes are TRBV9 and TRBJ1-2; the table names TRBD1, a call not compared with the DNA. The CDR3 sequence runs 15 residues, both termini included. Germline lookup yields CDR1 SGDLS and CDR2 YYNGEE. The CDR3 protein is CASSVASGTGVPLVY.

Written as DNA, the CDR3 is TGTGCCAGCTCACCACTGGCAGCCTACGAAGCTTTCTTT. Amino acids: CASSPLAAYEAFF. The chain employs TRBV18 and TRBJ1-1; D call uncertain. Germline loops: CDR1 KGHSH, CDR2 LQKENI. Between the trimmed V and J ends, which lost 1 base and 8 bases, there was a span of 11 bases. The CDR3 runs to 13 residues.

The genes are TRBV7-3 and TRBJ2-5, with TRBD2 identical over 7 bases. Per germline, CDR1 SGHTA and CDR2 FQGTGA. This CDR3 has 15 amino acids. Unmatched junction bases numbered 8, after V lost 5 bases and J lost 2 bases. The CDR3: CASSPLGGGQETQYF. The CDR3 region has the DNA TGTGCCAGCAGCCCCTTGGGGGGGGGACAAGAGACCCAGTACTTC.

The chain links TRBV5-1 to TRBJ2-3; 14 nucleotides align to TRBD2. Trimming took 4 bases from V and 0 from J; bases not matched to a gene: 4. The germline gives CDR1 SGHRS, CDR2 YFSETQ. CDR3 length: 17 amino acids. DNA for the CDR3: TGCGCCAGCAGCAGGACTAGCGGGGGGCGTAGCACAGATACGCAGTATTTT. This encodes CASSRTSGGRSTDTQYF.

The rearrangement uses TRBV9 and TRBJ2-3; D remains ambiguous. The CDR3 is 13 amino acids. The germline gives CDR1 SGDLS, CDR2 YYNGEE. V was cut by 3 bases and J by 1 base, with 6 bases left in between. CDR3 sequence (DNA): TGTGCCAGCAGCGGATGGGGCACAGATACGCAGTATTTT. Its protein product is CASSGWGTDTQYF.

V and J are TRBV5-1 and TRBJ1-2; D gene ambiguous. The CDR3 sequence is 15 residues long. Germline loops: CDR1 SGHRS, CDR2 YFSETQ. Trimming took off 4 bases at V and 4 bases at J, with 17 bases between the two ends. The CDR3 protein is CASSDYSGIPYGYTF. In DNA form, the CDR3 reads TGCGCCAGCAGCGATTACTCCGGGATCCCCTATGGCTACACCTTC.

This chain connects TRBV19 to TRBJ1-5; D might be TRBD1 (5 bases). V was cut by 1 base and J by 1 base, with 11 bases left in between. Looked up from germline, CDR1 is LNHDA and CDR2 is SQIVND (reference sequence). This CDR3 has 16 residues. This chain's CDR3 is CASSIAEGRSNQPQHF. In DNA form, the CDR3 reads TGTGCCAGTAGTATAGCCGAGGGGAGAAGCAATCAGCCCCAGCATTTT.

V is TRBV19 and J is TRBJ1-2; D gene unclear. V was trimmed by 6 bases and J by 3 bases, leaving 11 bases between them. This CDR3 region has 13 residues. CDR1 and CDR2 (germline): LNHDA, SQIVND (reference sequence). Written as DNA, the CDR3 is TGTGCCAGTAGGAGTCGGTCGGACTATGGCTACACCTTC. Translation gives CASRSRSDYGYTF.

Here the CDR3 DNA reads TGTGCCAGCAGTAAAAACAGGGCTGCGGGAGGCTACACCTTC. Its translation: CASSKNRAAGGYTF. This chain uses TRBV25-1 with TRBJ1-2; maybe TRBD1 (6 bases). The CDR3 covers 14 residues. Germline CDR1 and CDR2: MGHDK and SYGVNS. The V and J ends lost 5 bases and 8 bases respectively, with 18 bases between them.

The chain couples TRBV4-1 to TRBJ2-2; 7 bases agree with TRBD2. The CDR3 is 15 residues long. Germline CDR1 and CDR2: MGHRA and YSYEKL. J was trimmed by 3 bases and V by 2 bases; bases with no gene match: 3. CDR3 sequence (DNA): TGCGCCAGCAGCCAACGGACTAGAGACACCGGGGAGCTGTTTTTT. Encoded protein: CASSQRTRDTGELFF.

The chain combines TRBV2 with TRBJ1-1; the D gene is possibly TRBD1 (5 bases). The CDR3 loop spans 16 amino acids. Trimming pared 2 bases from V and 4 bases from J, leaving 17 bases between. In germline, CDR1 is SNHLY, CDR2 FYNNEI. In DNA form, the CDR3 reads TGTGCCAGCAGTGAAAGGTCAGGGAGGGGTGGCACTGAAGCTTTCTTT. Its translation is CASSERSGRGGTEAFF.

The chain employs TRBV5-1 and TRBJ2-7; D not resolved. Per germline, CDR1 SGHRS and CDR2 YFSETQ. Trimming cost V 4 bases and J 4 bases, with 15 bases left between them. This CDR3 contains 14 residues. The CDR3 DNA reads TGCGCCAGCAGCAACAAGGGTCCAGAATACGAGCAGTACTTC. Its protein is CASSNKGPEYEQYF. The variable domain in full, with the rest retrieved from reference TRBV5-1 and TRBJ2-7, is KAGVTQTPRYLIKTRGQQVTLSCSPISGHRSVSWYQQTPGQGLQFLFEYFSETQRNKGNFPGRFSGRQFSNSRSEMNVSTLELGDSALYLCASSNKGPEYEQYFGPGTRLTVT.

V usage is TRBV18 and J usage is TRBJ1-5; TRBD1 matches 7 bases. V lost 5 bases to trimming and J lost 2 bases; unmatched junction nucleotides: 9. The CDR3 is made up of 16 amino acids. CDR1 KGHSH and CDR2 LQKENI come from the germline V gene. The CDR3 coding sequence is TGTGCCAGCTCATTACAGGGGACCTCGGGCAATCAGCCCCAGCATTTT. This sequence encodes CASSLQGTSGNQPQHF.

This sequence joins TRBV6-2 or TRBV6-3 and TRBJ1-4; TRBD1 agrees at 9 bases. Losses at the gene ends were 4 bases for V and 10 bases for J; bases not matched to a gene: 1. CDR3 size: 12 residues. CDR1 is MNHEY and CDR2 is SVGEGT in the germline V gene. The CDR3 loop reads CASSSTGGKLFF. The DNA for the CDR3 is TGTGCCAGCAGTTCGACAGGGGGAAAACTGTTTTTT.

The rearrangement joins TRBV2 to TRBJ1-4; TRBD1 matches at 8 bases. The length of the CDR3 is 14 residues. Germline V lookup: CDR1 SNHLY, CDR2 FYNNEI. Unmatched junction bases numbered 6, after V lost 4 bases and J lost 8 bases. This chain's CDR3 is CASSAGQVNEKLFF. The DNA for the CDR3 is TGTGCCAGCAGTGCGGGACAGGTCAACGAAAAACTGTTTTTT.

The chain is built from TRBV6-1 and TRBJ1-1; TRBD1 aligns across 8 bases. CDR1 is MNHNS, CDR2 SASEGT, per germline. J was trimmed by 4 bases and V by 2 bases; bases with no gene match: 6. The CDR3 is 15 amino acids. The CDR3 sequence is CASSEQGAFFTEAFF. CDR3 nucleotide sequence: TGTGCCAGCAGTGAACAGGGGGCGTTTTTCACTGAAGCTTTCTTT.

The chain carries TRBV12-3 or TRBV12-4 and TRBJ1-2; D remains unclear. The CDR3 contains 13 residues. The V end lost 9 bases, the J end lost 2 bases, and 13 bases lay between the germline ends. The CDR3 nucleotides read TGTGCCAGTGGGCAGCTTGTCAACTATGGCTACACCTTC. It encodes CASGQLVNYGYTF.